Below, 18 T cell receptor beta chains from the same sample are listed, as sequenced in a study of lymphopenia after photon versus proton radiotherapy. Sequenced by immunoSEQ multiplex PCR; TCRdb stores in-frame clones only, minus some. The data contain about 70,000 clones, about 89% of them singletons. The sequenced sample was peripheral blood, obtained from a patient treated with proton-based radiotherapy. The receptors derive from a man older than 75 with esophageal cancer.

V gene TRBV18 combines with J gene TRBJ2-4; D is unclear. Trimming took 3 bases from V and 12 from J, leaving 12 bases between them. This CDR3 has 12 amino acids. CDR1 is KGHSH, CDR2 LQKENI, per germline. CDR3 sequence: CASSPTGQTQYF. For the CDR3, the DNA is TGTGCCAGCTCACCGACGGGCCAAACTCAGTACTTC.

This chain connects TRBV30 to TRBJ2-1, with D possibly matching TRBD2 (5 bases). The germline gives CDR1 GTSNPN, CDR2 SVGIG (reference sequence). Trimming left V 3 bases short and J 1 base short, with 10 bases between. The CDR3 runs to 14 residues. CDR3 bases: TGTGCCTGGAGCCCCGGACTTTCCTACAATGAGCAGTTCTTC. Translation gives CAWSPGLSYNEQFF. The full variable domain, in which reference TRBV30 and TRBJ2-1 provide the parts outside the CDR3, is SQTIHQWPATLVQPVGSPLSLECTVEGTSNPNLYWYRQAAGRGLQLLFYSVGIGQISSEVPQNLSASRPQDRQFILSSKKLLLSDSGFYLCAWSPGLSYNEQFFGPGTRLTVL.

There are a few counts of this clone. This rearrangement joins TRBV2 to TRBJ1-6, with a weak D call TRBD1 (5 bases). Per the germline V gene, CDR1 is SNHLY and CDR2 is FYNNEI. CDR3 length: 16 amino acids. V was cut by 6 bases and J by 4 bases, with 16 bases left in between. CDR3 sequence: CASSPGAAQYNSPLHF. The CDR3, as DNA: TGTGCCAGCAGCCCCGGGGCAGCCCAGTATAATTCACCCCTCCACTTT.

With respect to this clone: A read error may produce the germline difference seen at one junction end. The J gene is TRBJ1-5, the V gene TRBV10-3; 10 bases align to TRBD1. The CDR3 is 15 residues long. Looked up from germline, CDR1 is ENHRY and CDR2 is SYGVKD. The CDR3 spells CASSWGTGVGQPQHF. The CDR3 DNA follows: TGTGCCAGCAGTTGGGGGACAGGGGTTGGGCAGCCCCAGCATTTT.

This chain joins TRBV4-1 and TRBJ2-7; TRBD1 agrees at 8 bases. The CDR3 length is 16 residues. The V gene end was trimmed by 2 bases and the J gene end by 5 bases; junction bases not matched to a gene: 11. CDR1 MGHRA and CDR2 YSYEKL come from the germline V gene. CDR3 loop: CASSQPARTGRNEQYF. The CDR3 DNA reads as TGCGCCAGCAGCCAACCCGCCAGGACAGGGCGAAACGAGCAGTACTTC.

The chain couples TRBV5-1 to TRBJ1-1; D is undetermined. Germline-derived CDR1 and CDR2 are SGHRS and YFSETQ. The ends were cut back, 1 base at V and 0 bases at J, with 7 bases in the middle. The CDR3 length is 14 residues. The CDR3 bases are TGCGCCAGCAGCTTGAAGGGATTGAACACTGAAGCTTTCTTT. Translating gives CASSLKGLNTEAFF.

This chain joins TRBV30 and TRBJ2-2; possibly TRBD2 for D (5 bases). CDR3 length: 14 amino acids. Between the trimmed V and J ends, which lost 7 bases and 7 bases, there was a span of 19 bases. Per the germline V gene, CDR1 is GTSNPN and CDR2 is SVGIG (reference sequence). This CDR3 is CALPTLHRGGELFF. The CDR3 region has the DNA TGTGCCTTACCGACCCTTCACCGGGGCGGGGAGCTGTTTTTT.

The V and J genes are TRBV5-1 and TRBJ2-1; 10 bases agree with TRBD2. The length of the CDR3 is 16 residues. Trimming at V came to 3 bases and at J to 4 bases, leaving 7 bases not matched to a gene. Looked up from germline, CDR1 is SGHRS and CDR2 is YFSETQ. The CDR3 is CASSWASGGGYNEQFF. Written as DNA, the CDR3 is TGCGCCAGCAGCTGGGCTAGCGGGGGCGGATACAATGAGCAGTTCTTC.

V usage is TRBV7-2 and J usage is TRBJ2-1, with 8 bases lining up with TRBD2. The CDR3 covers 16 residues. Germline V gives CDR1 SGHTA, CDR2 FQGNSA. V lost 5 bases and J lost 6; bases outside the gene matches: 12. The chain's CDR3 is CASSALLNGRGNEQFF. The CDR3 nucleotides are TGTGCCAGCAGCGCGCTCCTCAACGGGAGGGGCAATGAGCAGTTCTTC.

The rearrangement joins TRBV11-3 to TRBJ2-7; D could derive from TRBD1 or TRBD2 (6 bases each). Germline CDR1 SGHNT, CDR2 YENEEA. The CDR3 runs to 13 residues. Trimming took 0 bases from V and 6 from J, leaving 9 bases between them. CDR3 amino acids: CASSLEGGIEQYF. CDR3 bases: TGTGCCAGCAGCTTAGAAGGGGGGATCGAGCAGTACTTC.

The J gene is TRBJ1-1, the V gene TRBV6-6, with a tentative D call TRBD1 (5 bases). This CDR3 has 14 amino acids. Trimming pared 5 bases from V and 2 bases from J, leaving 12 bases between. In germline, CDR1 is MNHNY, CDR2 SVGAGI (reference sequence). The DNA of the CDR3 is TGTGCCAGCAGTACCGCCCAGGGTAACACTGAAGCTTTCTTT. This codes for CASSTAQGNTEAFF.

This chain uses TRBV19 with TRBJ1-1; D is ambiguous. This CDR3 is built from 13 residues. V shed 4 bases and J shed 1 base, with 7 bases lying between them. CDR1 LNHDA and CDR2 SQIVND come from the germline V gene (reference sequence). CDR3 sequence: CASSRRSNTEAFF. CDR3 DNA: TGTGCCAGTAGTAGACGGTCGAACACTGAAGCTTTCTTT. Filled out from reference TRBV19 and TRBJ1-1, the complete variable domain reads DGGITQSPKYLFRKEGQNVTLSCEQNLNHDAMYWYRQDPGQGLRLIYYSQIVNDFQKGDIAEGYSVSREKKESFPLTVTSAQKNPTAFYLCASSRRSNTEAFFGQGTRLTVV.

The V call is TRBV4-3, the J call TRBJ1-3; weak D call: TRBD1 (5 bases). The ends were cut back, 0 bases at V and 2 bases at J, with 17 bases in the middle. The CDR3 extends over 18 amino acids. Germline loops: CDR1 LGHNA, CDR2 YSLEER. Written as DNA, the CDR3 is TGCGCCAGCAGCCAAGATGAGGTGGGCAGGGTGGCTGGAAACACCATATATTTT. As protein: CASSQDEVGRVAGNTIYF.

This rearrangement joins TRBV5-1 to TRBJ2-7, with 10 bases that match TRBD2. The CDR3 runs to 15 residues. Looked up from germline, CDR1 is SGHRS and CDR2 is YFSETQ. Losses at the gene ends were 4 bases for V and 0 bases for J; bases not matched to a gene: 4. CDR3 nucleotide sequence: TGCGCCAGCAGCGTACTAGCGGGGTCCTCCTACGAGCAGTACTTC. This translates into CASSVLAGSSYEQYF.

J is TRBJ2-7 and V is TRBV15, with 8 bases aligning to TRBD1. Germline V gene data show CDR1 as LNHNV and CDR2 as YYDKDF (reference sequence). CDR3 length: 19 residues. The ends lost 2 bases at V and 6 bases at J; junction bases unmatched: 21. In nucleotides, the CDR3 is TGTGCCACCAGCAGACCCCCCGGACAGGGCGGAACGCGGCCGATCGAGCAGTACTTC. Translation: CATSRPPGQGGTRPIEQYF.

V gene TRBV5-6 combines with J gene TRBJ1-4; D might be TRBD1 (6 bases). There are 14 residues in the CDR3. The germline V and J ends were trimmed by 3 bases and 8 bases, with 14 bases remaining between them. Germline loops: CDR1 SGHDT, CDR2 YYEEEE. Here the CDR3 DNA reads TGTGCCAGCAGCTGGGAGACAGGTTTCGAAAAACTGTTTTTT. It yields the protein CASSWETGFEKLFF.

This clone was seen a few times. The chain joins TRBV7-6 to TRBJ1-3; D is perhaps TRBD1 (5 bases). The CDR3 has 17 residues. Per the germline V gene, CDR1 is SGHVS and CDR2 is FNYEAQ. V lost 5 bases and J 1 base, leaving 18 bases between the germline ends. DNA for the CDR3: TGTGCCAGCAGCGCGGGACGACGGGATACATCTGGAAACACCATATATTTT. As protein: CASSAGRRDTSGNTIYF.

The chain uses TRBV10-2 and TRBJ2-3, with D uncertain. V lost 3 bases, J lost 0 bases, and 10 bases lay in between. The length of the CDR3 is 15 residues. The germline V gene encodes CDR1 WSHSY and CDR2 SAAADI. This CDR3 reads CASSDPLTSTDTQYF. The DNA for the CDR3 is TGCGCCAGCAGTGACCCTTTAACTAGCACAGATACGCAGTATTTT.